The 13 T cell receptor beta chains below come from one sample, sequenced in a study of blood T cells in healthy people across ages. It was with a sample-barcoded 5' primer and a J-beta primer mix that a second PCR of roughly 7 to 12 cycles was run. A single record per CDR3 protein comes from TCRdb applying MiXCR to the 5' RACE reads. The sample carries 650,000 to 800,000 distinct CDR3 sequences, about 42% recorded once. Sequenced material: blood. The origin of the receptors is a man between 60 and 75 years old in good health.

V usage is TRBV13 and J usage is TRBJ2-6; D is unresolved. V gave up 2 bases and J gave up 4 bases, with 15 bases separating them. The CDR3 loop spans 17 amino acids. Per germline, CDR1 PRHDT and CDR2 FYEKMQ (reference sequence). The CDR3 region is CASSLRVASSGANVLTF. Here the CDR3 DNA reads TGTGCCAGCAGCTTAAGGGTGGCGAGCTCGGGGGCCAACGTCCTGACTTTC.

This sequence joins TRBV5-5 and TRBJ2-7, with D unclear. The germline V gene encodes CDR1 SGHKS and CDR2 YYEKEE (reference sequence). CDR3 length equals 14 residues. V was shortened by 1 base and J by 0 bases, with 8 bases between the two germline ends. The CDR3 here is CASSLSSGSYEQYF. The CDR3, as DNA: TGTGCCAGCAGCTTGTCGTCTGGCTCCTACGAGCAGTACTTC.

A word on this clonotype: Possible read error: a much larger clone is one base away. Here the CDR3 DNA reads TGCAACGTTGACAGCAGGGGGGACGAGCAGTTCTTC. Translation gives CNVDSRGDEQFF. This rearrangement joins TRBV29-1 to TRBJ2-1, with a possible D match to TRBD1 (7 bases). Germline V gene sequence: CDR1 SQVTM, CDR2 ANQGSEA. This CDR3 region has 12 residues.

This clonotype occurred a few times. This sequence joins TRBV28 and TRBJ1-1; D unclear. CDR3 size: 14 residues. Trimming cost V 2 bases and J 0 bases, with 7 bases left between them. The germline V gene encodes CDR1 MDHEN and CDR2 SYDVKM. In DNA form, the CDR3 reads TGTGCCAGCAGTTTAGAAGGAATGAACACTGAAGCTTTCTTT. Translation gives CASSLEGMNTEAFF.

This sequence joins TRBV20-1 and TRBJ1-1; D perhaps matches TRBD1 (6 bases). V was clipped by 3 bases and J by 5 bases, with 16 bases between them. Germline-derived CDR1 and CDR2 are DFQATT and SNEGSKA (reference sequence). This CDR3 comprises 14 residues. This CDR3 reads CSASSGQGRTEAFF. The CDR3 region has the DNA TGCAGTGCTAGTTCTGGCCAGGGGAGAACTGAAGCTTTCTTT.

The CDR3 loop is CASSEKLNYNSPLHF. The CDR3, as DNA: TGTGCCAGCAGTGAGAAGCTTAACTATAATTCACCCCTCCACTTT. The chain uses TRBV2 and TRBJ1-6, with no clear D. The germline CDR1 and CDR2 sequences are SNHLY and FYNNEI. With 3 bases removed from V and 3 bases from J, the gap between germline ends came to 9 bases. This CDR3 has 15 residues. Full variable domain (remainder filled in from reference TRBV2 and TRBJ1-6): EPEVTQTPSHQVTQMGQEVILRCVPISNHLYFYWYRQILGQKVEFLVSFYNNEISEKSEIFDDQFSVERPDGSNFTLKIRSTKLEDSAMYFCASSEKLNYNSPLHFGNGTRLTVT.

In its sample, this clonotype was seen a few times. The rearrangement uses TRBV5-1 and TRBJ2-5; tentative D call: TRBD2 (7 bases). The CDR3 contains 15 residues. Germline V gene sequence: CDR1 SGHRS, CDR2 YFSETQ. Trimming removed 0 bases at V and 11 bases at J, with 20 bases between. CDR3 nucleotide sequence: TGCGCCAGCAGCTTGGAGCGGGACACGAGTAGGGAGCAGTACTTC. It encodes CASSLERDTSREQYF.

Note on this clonotype: The junction shows a germline mismatch at one end, possibly a read error. The chain joins TRBV27 to TRBJ1-1, with 7 bases identical to TRBD1. CDR3 size: 15 residues. Germline-derived CDR1 and CDR2 are MNHEY and SMNVEV (reference sequence). CDR3 sequence (DNA): TGTGCCAGCGGTTTATCCGGGACAGCTAACACTGAAGCTTTCTTT. Amino acid sequence: CASGLSGTANTEAFF.

The chain links TRBV5-8 to TRBJ1-6; D not resolved. The ends were cut back, 0 bases at V and 1 base at J, with 11 bases in the middle. This CDR3 has 17 residues. The germline V gene has CDR1 SGHTS and CDR2 YDEGEE. This chain's CDR3 is CASSLVAQWSYNSPLHF. The CDR3 coding sequence is TGTGCCAGCAGCTTGGTAGCGCAGTGGTCCTATAATTCACCCCTCCACTTT.

This clonotype has ten or more counts. This chain links TRBV6-5 with TRBJ1-2, with a weak D call TRBD1 (5 bases). The V gene's germline CDR1 is MNHEY and CDR2 SVGAGI. The CDR3 extends over 12 amino acids. V lost 6 bases and J lost 6, with 11 bases in between. The CDR3 DNA reads TGTGCCAGCAGGGATCCAGGGCATGGCTACACCTTC. Translating gives CASRDPGHGYTF.

This clonotype showed up many times. Being one base from a much bigger clone, this may be a read error. The rearrangement joins TRBV29-1 to TRBJ2-1; 9 positions match TRBD2. The germline V gene has CDR1 SQVTM and CDR2 ANQGSEA. V shed 5 bases and J 8 bases; nucleotides not matched to a gene: 7. This CDR3 region has 13 residues. The CDR3 nucleotides are TGCAGCGTTAGACGAGCGGGGGGTCATGAGCAGTTCTTC. Translated: CSVRRAGGHEQFF.

The rearrangement links TRBV20-1 to TRBJ2-1; TRBD1 matches 7 bases. The CDR3 extends over 14 amino acids. The germline V gene encodes CDR1 DFQATT and CDR2 SNEGSKA (reference sequence). Trimming removed 6 bases from V and 2 bases from J; junction bases left unmatched: 7. CDR3 residues: CSAWSGQAYNEQFF. The CDR3 DNA is TGCAGTGCCTGGTCAGGACAGGCCTACAATGAGCAGTTCTTC.

V is TRBV6-2 or TRBV6-3 and J is TRBJ2-1, with D perhaps TRBD1 (6 bases). V lost 8 bases and J 10 bases, leaving 24 bases between the germline ends. CDR3 length: 15 residues. In germline, CDR1 is MNHEY, CDR2 SVGEGT. In nucleotides, the CDR3 is TGTGCCAGCCAGAACCGGGACACCTGCCTGTACGAGCAGTTCTTC. It codes for CASQNRDTCLYEQFF.